This T cell receptor beta chain comes out of a study of T-cell reconstitution after alpha-beta-depleted transplantation in children. V lost 0 bases, J lost 6 bases, and 8 bases stayed unmatched. The CDR3 contains 17 residues. Germline-derived CDR1 and CDR2 are MGHRA and YSYEKL. Preparation of the TCRbeta library involved a method that used unique molecular identifiers. MiXCR, run by TCRdb on the PCR reads, gives a single entry per CDR3 protein. Here the sample spans a few hundred thousand distinct CDR3 sequences, 9.7% being singletons. This clonotype was seen many times. The chain recombines TRBV4-1 with TRBJ2-3; 11 bases fit TRBD2. Sequenced here: PBMCs from the stem cell graft donor, sampled from the stem cell graft. The receptor was derived from a human donor who donated a stem cell graft to a child with SCID. The CDR3 DNA is TGCGCCAGCAGCCAAGAGCCTAGCGGGGGGCCCCTGGATACGCAGTATTTT. Residues: CASSQEPSGGPLDTQYF.